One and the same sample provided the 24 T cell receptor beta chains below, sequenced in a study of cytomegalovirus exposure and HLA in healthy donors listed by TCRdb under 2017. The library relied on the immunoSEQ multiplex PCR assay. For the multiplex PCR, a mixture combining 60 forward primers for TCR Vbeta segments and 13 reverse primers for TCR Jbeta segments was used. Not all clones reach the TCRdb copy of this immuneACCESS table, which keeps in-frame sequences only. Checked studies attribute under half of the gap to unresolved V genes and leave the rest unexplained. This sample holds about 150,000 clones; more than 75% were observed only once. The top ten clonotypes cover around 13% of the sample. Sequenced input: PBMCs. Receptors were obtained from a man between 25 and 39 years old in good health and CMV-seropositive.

The CDR3 sequence is CASRFTSGRASINEQFF. As DNA, the CDR3 is TGTGCCAGCAGGTTCACTAGCGGGAGAGCCTCGATCAATGAGCAGTTCTTC. V and J are TRBV28 and TRBJ2-1; 11 positions match TRBD2. V dropped 6 bases and J dropped 6; count of bases not matched to a gene: 13. Germline V gives CDR1 MDHEN, CDR2 SYDVKM. CDR3 size: 17 residues.

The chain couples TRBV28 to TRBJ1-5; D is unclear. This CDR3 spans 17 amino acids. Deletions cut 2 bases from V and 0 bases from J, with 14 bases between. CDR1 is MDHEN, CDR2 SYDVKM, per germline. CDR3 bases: TGTGCCAGCAGTTTAAATCCCCACAGCTATAGCAATCAGCCCCAGCATTTT. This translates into CASSLNPHSYSNQPQHF.

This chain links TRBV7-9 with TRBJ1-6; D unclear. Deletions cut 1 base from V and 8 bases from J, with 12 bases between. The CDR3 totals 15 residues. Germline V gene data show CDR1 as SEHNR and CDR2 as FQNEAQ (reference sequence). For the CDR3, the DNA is TGTGCCAGCAGCTTAGAACAGTCCAGAGATTCACCCCTCCACTTT. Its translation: CASSLEQSRDSPLHF.

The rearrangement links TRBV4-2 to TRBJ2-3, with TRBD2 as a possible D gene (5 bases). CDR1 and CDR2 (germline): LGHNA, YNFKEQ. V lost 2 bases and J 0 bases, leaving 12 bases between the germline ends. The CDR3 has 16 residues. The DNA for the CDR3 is TGTGCCAGCAGCCAACAAGCGGAGATAAGCACAGATACGCAGTATTTT. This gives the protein CASSQQAEISTDTQYF.

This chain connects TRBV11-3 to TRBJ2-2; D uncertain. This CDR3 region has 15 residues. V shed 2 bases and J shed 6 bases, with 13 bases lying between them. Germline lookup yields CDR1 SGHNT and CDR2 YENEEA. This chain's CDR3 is CASSLPSVGPGELFF. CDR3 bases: TGTGCCAGCAGCTTACCTAGTGTCGGCCCCGGGGAGCTGTTTTTT.

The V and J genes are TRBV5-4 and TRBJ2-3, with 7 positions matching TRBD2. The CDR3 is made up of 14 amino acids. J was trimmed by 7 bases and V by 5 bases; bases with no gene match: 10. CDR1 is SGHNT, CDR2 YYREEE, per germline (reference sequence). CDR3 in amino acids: CASSAAGEVYTQYF. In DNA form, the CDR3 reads TGTGCCAGCAGTGCGGCGGGAGAAGTCTATACGCAGTATTTT.

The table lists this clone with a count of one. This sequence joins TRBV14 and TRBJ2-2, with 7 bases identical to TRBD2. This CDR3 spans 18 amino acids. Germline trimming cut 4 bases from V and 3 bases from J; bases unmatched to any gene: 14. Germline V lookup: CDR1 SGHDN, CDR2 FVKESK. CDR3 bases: TGTGCCAGCAGCCTAGAAACTTGGGACTACCAACACACCGGGGAGCTGTTTTTT. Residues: CASSLETWDYQHTGELFF.

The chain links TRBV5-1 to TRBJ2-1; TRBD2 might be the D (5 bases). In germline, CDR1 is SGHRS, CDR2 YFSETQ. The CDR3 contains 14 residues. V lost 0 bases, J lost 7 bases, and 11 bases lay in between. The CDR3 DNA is TGCGCCAGCAGCTTGGGTGGGAGCGGTAATGAGCAGTTCTTC. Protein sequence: CASSLGGSGNEQFF.

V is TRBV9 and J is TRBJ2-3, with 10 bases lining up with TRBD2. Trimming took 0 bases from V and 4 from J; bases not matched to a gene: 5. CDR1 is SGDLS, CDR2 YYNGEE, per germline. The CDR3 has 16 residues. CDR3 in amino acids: CASSVALAGGSDTQYF. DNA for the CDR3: TGTGCCAGCAGCGTAGCCTTAGCGGGAGGATCAGATACGCAGTATTTT.

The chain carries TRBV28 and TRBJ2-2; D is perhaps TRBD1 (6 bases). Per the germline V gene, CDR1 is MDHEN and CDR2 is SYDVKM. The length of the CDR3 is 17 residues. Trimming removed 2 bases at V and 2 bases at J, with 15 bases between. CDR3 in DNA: TGTGCCAGCAGTTTAAGGTTAACAGGGAGAAACACCGGGGAGCTGTTTTTT. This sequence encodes CASSLRLTGRNTGELFF.

The CDR3 is CASSSDRETQYF. DNA for the CDR3: TGTGCCAGCAGTTCCGACAGAGAGACCCAGTACTTC. The chain carries TRBV2 and TRBJ2-5; D is perhaps TRBD1 (5 bases). V lost 5 bases, J lost 4 bases, and 8 bases lay in between. The CDR3 spans 12 residues. The germline CDR1 and CDR2 sequences are SNHLY and FYNNEI.

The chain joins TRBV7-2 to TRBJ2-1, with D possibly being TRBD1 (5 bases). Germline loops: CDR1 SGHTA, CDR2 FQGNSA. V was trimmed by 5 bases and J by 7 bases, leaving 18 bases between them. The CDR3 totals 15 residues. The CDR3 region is CASSRRATERNEQFF. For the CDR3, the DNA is TGTGCCAGCAGCCGCAGGGCTACGGAACGGAATGAGCAGTTCTTC.

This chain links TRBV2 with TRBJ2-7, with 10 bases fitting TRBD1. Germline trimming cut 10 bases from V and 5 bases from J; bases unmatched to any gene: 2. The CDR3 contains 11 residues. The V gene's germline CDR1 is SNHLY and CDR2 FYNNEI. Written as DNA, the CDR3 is TGTGCCACTGACAGGGGGCACGAGCAGTACTTC. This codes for CATDRGHEQYF.

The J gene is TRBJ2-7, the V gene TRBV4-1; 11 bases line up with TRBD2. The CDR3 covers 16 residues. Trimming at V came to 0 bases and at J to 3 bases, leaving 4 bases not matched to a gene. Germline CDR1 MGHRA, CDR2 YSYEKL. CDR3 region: CASSQERLAGGYEQYF. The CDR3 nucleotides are TGCGCCAGCAGCCAAGAACGGCTAGCGGGAGGCTACGAGCAGTACTTC.

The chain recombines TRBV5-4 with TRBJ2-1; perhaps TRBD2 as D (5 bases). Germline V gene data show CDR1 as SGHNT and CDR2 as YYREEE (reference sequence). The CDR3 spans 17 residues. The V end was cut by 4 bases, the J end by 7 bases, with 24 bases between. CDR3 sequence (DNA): TGTGCCAGCAGCCCGCCTGGAGATCTAGCTTTGGGTAATGAGCAGTTCTTC. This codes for CASSPPGDLALGNEQFF.

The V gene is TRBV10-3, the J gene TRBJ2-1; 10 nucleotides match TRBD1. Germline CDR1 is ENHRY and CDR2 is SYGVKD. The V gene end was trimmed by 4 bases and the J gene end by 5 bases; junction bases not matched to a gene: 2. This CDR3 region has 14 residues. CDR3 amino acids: CAISGQGAHNEQFF. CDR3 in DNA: TGTGCCATCAGTGGACAGGGGGCTCACAATGAGCAGTTCTTC.

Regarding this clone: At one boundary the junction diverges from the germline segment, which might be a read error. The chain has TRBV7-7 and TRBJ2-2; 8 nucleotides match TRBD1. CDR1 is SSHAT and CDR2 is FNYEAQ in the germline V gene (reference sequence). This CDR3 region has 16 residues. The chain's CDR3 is CASSAGTGTGTGELFF. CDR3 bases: TGTGCTAGCAGCGCCGGGACAGGAACGGGGACCGGGGAGCTGTTTTTT. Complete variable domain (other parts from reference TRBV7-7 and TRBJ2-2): GAGVSQSPRYKVTKRGQDVTLRCDPISSHATLYWYQQALGQGPEFLTYFNYEAQPDKSGLPSDRFSAERPEGSISTLTIQRTEQRDSAMYRCASSAGTGTGTGELFFGEGSRLTVL.

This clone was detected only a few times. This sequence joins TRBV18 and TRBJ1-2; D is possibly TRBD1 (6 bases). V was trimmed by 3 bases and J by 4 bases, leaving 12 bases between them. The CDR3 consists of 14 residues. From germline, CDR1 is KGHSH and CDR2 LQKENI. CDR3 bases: TGTGCCAGCTCACCGGGGGCAGGGACCTATGGCTACACCTTC. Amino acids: CASSPGAGTYGYTF. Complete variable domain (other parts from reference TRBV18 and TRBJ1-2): NAGVMQNPRHLVRRRGQEARLRCSPMKGHSHVYWYRQLPEEGLKFMVYLQKENIIDESGMPKERFSAEFPKEGPSILRIQQVVRGDSAAYFCASSPGAGTYGYTFGSGTRLTVV.

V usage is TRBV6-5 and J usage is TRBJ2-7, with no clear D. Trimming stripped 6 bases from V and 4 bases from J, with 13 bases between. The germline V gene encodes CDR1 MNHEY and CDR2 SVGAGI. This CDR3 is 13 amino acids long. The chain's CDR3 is CASSPTKNYEQYF. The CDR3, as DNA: TGTGCCAGCAGCCCCACAAAAAATTACGAGCAGTACTTC.

CDR3 coding DNA: TGTGCCAGCAGTAGGGACAGTCGCGATCAGCCCCAGCATTTT. This codes for CASSRDSRDQPQHF. V gene TRBV6-6 combines with J gene TRBJ1-5, with 7 bases aligning to TRBD1. The CDR3 is made up of 14 amino acids. V shed 5 bases, J shed 5 bases, and the junction held 6 bases outside the gene matches. Germline CDR1 is MNHNY and CDR2 is SVGAGI (reference sequence).

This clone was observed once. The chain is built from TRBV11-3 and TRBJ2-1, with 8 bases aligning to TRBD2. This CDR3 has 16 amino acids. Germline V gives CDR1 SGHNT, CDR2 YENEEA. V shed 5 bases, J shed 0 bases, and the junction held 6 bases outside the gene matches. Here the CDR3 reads CASSLSGSYSYNEQFF. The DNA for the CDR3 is TGTGCCAGCAGCCTAAGCGGGAGTTACTCCTACAATGAGCAGTTCTTC.

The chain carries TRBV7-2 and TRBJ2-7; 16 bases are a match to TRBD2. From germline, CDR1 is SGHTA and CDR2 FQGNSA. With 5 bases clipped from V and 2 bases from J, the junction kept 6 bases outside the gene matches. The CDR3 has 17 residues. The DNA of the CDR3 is TGTGCCAGCAGCCCCGGGACTAGCGGGAGGGACGCCTACGAGCAGTACTTC. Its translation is CASSPGTSGRDAYEQYF.

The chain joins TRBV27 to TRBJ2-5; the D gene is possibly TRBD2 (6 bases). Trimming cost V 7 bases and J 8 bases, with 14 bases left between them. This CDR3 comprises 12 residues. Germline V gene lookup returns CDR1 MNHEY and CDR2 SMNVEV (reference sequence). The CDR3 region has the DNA TGTGCCAGCAAGTCGGAGGGCCGTACCCAGTACTTC. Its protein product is CASKSEGRTQYF.

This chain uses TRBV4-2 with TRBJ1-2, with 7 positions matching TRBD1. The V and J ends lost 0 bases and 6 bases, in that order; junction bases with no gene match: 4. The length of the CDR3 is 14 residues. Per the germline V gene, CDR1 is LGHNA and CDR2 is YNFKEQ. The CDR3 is CASSQDRTGDGYTF. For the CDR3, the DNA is TGTGCCAGCAGCCAAGATCGCACAGGGGATGGCTACACCTTC.